The present entry profiles one T cell receptor beta chain with its context. This CDR3 is built from 15 residues. V lost 1 base and J lost 6, with 13 bases in between. CDR1 and CDR2 (germline): LNHDA, SQIVND (reference sequence). Authors' data handling: Estimation of nucleated cell counts relied on the amplification of reference gene primers. Clones were read by immunoSEQ multiplex PCR, and TCRdb kept only the in-frame ones, dropping some. V and J calls plus clone size are reproduced from that table; the DNA served to infer D and trimming. Of tens of thousands of clones in the sample, roughly 91% were seen once. Followed over time, Seattle patients had been enrolled while infection was active. The data are from a study of blood T cell repertoires in COVID-19. Study as a whole: Samples representing acute and convalescent COVID-19 were sourced from the United States, Italy and Spain. T cells, B-cell-depleted T cells, or PBMCs supplied cDNA or gDNA.

Sequencing was done on a sample of peripheral blood. The TCR was taken from a man aged 18 to 30 with COVID-19, enrolled during active disease. The chain employs TRBV19 and TRBJ2-1; maybe TRBD2 (5 bases). The CDR3 spells CASSIARGSGNEQFF. The CDR3 bases are TGTGCCAGTAGTATAGCCCGGGGTAGTGGCAATGAGCAGTTCTTC. Together with reference TRBV19 and TRBJ2-1, the CDR3 gives the full variable domain: DGGITQSPKYLFRKEGQNVTLSCEQNLNHDAMYWYRQDPGQGLRLIYYSQIVNDFQKGDIAEGYSVSREKKESFPLTVTSAQKNPTAFYLCASSIARGSGNEQFFGPGTRLTVL.